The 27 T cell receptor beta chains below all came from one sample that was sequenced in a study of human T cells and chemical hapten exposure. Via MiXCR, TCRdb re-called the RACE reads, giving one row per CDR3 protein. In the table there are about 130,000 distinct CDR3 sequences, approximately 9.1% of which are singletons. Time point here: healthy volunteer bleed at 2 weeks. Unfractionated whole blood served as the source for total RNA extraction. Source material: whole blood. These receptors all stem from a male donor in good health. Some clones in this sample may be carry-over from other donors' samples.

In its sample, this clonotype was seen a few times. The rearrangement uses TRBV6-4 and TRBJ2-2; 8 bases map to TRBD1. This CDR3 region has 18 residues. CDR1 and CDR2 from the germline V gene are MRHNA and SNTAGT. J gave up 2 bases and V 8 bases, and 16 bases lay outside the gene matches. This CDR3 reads CASSFFSGGAPNTGELFF. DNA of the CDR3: TGTGCCAGCTCATTCTTCTCAGGGGGCGCCCCCAACACCGGGGAGCTGTTTTTT.

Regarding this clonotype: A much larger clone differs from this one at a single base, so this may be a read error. The CDR3, as DNA: TGTGTCAGCAGTGAAAACCCGGGGGGCTGGTACGAGCAGTACTTC. Translated, it gives CVSSENPGGWYEQYF. V is TRBV6-1 and J is TRBJ2-7; D might be TRBD2 (7 bases). Looked up from germline, CDR1 is MNHNS and CDR2 is SASEGT. This CDR3 comprises 15 residues.

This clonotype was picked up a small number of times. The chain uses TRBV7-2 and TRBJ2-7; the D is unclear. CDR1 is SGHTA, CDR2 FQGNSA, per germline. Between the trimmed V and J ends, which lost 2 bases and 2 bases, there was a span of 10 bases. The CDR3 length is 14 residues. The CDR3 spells CASSLRQPPYEQYF. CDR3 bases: TGTGCCAGCAGCTTAAGGCAGCCGCCCTACGAGCAGTACTTC.

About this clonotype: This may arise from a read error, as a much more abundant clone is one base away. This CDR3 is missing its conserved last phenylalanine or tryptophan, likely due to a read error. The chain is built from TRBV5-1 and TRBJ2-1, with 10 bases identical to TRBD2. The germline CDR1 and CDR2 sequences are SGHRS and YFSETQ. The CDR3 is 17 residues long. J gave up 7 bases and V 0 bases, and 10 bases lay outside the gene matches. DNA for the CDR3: TGCGCCAGCAGCTTGGCCGGGGCTAGCGGGAGTAAAAATGAGCAGTTCTTA. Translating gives CASSLAGASGSKNEQFL.

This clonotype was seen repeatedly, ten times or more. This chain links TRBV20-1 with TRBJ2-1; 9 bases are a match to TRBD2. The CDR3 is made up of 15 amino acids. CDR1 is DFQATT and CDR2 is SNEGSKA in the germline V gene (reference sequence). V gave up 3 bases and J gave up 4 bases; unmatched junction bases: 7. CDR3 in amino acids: CSASLAGAWYNEQFF. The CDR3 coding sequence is TGCAGTGCTAGCTTAGCGGGAGCGTGGTACAATGAGCAGTTCTTC.

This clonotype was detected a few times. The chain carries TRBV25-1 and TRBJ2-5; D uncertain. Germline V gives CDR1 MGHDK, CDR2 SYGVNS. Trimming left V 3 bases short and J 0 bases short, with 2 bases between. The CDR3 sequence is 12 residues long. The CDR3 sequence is CASSDYQETQYF. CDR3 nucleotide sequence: TGTGCCAGCAGTGATTACCAAGAGACCCAGTACTTC.

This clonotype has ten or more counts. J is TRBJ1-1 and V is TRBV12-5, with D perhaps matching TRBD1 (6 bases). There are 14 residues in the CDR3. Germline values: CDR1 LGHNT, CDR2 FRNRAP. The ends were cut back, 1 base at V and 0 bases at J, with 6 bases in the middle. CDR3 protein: CASGLGTVNTEAFF. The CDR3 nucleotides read TGTGCTAGTGGTTTGGGGACAGTGAACACTGAAGCTTTCTTT.

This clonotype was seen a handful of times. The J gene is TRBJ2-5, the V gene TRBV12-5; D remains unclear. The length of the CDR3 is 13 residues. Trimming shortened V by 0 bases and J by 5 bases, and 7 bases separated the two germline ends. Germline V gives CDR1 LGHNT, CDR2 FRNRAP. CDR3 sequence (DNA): TGTGCTAGTGGTTTGGTAAACGGGGAGACCCAGTACTTC. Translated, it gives CASGLVNGETQYF.

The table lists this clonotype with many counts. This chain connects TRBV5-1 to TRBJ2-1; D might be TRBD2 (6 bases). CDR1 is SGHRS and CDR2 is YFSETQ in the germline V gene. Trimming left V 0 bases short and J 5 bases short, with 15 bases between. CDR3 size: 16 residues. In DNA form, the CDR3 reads TGCGCCAGCAGCTTGGTTACCGGGAGCACCGACAATGAGCAGTTCTTC. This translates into CASSLVTGSTDNEQFF. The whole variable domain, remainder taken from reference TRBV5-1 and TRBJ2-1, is KAGVTQTPRYLIKTRGQQVTLSCSPISGHRSVSWYQQTPGQGLQFLFEYFSETQRNKGNFPGRFSGRQFSNSRSEMNVSTLELGDSALYLCASSLVTGSTDNEQFFGPGTRLTVL.

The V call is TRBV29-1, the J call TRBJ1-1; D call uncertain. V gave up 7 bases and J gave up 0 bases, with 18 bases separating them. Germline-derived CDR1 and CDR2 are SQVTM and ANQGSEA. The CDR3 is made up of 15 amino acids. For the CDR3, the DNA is TGCAGCGACGTTGTTAGACGGAGGATGAACACTGAAGCTTTCTTT. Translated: CSDVVRRRMNTEAFF.

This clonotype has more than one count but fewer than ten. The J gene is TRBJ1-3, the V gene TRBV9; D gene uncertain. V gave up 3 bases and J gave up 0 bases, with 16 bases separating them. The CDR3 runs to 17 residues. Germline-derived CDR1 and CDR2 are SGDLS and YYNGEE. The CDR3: CASSAITQALSGNTIYF. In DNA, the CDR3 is TGTGCCAGCAGCGCCATCACCCAGGCTCTCTCTGGAAACACCATATATTTT.

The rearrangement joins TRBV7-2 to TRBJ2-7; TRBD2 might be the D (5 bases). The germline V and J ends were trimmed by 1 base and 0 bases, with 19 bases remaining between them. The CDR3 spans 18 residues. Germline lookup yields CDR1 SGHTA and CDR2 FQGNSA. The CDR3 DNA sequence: TGTGCCAGCAGCTTAGACCGGGGTGACTACGGTAGCTCCTACGAGCAGTACTTC. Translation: CASSLDRGDYGSSYEQYF.

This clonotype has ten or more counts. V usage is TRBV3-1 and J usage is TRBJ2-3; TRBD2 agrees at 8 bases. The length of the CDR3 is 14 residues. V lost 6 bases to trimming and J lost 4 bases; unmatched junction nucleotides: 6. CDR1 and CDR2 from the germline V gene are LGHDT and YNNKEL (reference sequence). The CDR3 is CASRLGLAADTQYF. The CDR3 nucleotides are TGTGCCAGCAGGCTCGGACTAGCAGCAGATACGCAGTATTTT.

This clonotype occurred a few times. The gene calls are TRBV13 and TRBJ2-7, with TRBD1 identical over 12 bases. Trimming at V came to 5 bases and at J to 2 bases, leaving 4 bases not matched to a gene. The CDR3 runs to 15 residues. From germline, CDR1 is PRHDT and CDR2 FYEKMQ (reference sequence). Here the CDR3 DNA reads TGTGCCAGCAGCCCCCGGGACAGGGGGCCCTACGAGCAGTACTTC. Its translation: CASSPRDRGPYEQYF.

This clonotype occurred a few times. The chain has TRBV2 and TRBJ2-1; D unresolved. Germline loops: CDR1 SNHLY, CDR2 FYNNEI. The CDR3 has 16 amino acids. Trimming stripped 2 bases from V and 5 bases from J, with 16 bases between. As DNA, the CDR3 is TGTGCCAGCAGTGAATCGGCCAGCTCGCTTGACAATGAGCAGTTCTTC. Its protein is CASSESASSLDNEQFF.

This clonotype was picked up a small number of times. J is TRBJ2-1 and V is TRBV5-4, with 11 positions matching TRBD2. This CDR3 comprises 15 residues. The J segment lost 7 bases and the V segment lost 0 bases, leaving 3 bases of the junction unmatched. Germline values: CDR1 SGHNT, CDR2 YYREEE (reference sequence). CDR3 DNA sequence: TGTGCCAGCAGCTTGGGCCTAGCGGGGGGTAATGAGCAGTTCTTC. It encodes CASSLGLAGGNEQFF.

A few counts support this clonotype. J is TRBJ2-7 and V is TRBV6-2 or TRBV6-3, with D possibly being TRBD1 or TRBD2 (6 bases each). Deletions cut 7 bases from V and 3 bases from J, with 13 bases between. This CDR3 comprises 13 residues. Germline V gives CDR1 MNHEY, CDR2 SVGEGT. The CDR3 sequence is CASTQGGIYEQYF. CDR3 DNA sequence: TGTGCCAGCACCCAAGGGGGGATCTACGAGCAGTACTTC.

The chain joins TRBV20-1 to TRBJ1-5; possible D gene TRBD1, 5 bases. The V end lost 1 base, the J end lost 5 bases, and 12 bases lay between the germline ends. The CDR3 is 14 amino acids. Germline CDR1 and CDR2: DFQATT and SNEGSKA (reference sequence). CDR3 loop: CSARVSGPYQPQHF. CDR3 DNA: TGCAGTGCTAGAGTGTCGGGGCCGTATCAGCCCCAGCATTTT.

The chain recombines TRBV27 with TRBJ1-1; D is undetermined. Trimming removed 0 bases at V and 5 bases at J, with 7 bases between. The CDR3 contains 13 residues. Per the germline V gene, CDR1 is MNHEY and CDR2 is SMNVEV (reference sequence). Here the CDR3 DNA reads TGTGCCAGCAGTTTATCGCGACTTACTGAAGCTTTCTTT. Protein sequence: CASSLSRLTEAFF.

In DNA, the CDR3 is TGTGCCAGTACAGGGGGCATCGGGGAGCTGTTTTTT. Translation gives CASTGGIGELFF. J is TRBJ2-2 and V is TRBV5-4, with 9 bases fitting TRBD1. Trimming removed 8 bases from V and 7 bases from J; junction bases left unmatched: 3. Per the germline V gene, CDR1 is SGHNT and CDR2 is YYREEE (reference sequence). The CDR3 extends over 12 amino acids.

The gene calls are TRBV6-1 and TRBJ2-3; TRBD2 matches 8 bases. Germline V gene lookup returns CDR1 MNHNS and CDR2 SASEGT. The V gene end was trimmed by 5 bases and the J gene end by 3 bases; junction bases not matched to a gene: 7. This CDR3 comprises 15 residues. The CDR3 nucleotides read TGTGCCAGCAGTCATACGGGGGGGAGAACAGATACGCAGTATTTT. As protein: CASSHTGGRTDTQYF.

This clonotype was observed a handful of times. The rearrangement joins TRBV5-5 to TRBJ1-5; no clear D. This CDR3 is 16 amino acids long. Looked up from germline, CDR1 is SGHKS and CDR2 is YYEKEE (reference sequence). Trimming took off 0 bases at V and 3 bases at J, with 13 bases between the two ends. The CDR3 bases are TGTGCCAGCAGCTTGGTTGGAGGGCGTTACAATCAGCCCCAGCATTTT. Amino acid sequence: CASSLVGGRYNQPQHF.

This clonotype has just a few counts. The chain's CDR3 is CASSLAGGSPLHF. In DNA form, the CDR3 reads TGTGCCAGCAGTTTAGCGGGGGGCTCACCCCTCCACTTT. This sequence joins TRBV27 and TRBJ1-6; a weak D match, TRBD1 (6 bases). The CDR3 sequence is 13 residues long. Germline values: CDR1 MNHEY, CDR2 SMNVEV (reference sequence). The V end was cut by 2 bases, the J end by 10 bases, with 9 bases between.

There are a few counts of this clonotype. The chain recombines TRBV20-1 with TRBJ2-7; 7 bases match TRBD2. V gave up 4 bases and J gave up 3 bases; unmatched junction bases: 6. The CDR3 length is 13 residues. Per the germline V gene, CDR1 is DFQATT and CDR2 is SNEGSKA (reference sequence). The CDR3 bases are TGCAGTGCTACCACTTCTAGCGGCTACGAGCAGTACTTC. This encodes CSATTSSGYEQYF.

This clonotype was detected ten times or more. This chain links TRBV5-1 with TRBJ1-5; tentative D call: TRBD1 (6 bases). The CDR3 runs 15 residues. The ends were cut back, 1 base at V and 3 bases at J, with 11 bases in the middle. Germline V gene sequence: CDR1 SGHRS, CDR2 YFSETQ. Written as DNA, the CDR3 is TGCGCCAGCAGCTTGAGGGGGGCCGACAATCAGCCCCAGCATTTT. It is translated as CASSLRGADNQPQHF.

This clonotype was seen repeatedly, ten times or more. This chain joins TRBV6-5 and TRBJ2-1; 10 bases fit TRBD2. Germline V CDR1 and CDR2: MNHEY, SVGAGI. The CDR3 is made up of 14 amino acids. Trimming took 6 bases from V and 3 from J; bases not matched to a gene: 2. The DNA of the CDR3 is TGTGCCAGCAGCATAGCGGGGGGCTACAATGAGCAGTTCTTC. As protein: CASSIAGGYNEQFF.

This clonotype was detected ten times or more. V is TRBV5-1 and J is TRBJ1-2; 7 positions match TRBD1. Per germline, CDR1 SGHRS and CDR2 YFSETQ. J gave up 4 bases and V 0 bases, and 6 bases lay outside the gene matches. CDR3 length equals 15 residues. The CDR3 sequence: CASSLAGTASYGYTF. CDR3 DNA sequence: TGCGCCAGCAGCTTGGCCGGGACAGCATCCTATGGCTACACCTTC.